This TCR beta chain was recovered during a study of regulatory T cells in long-lasting Graves disease. This clonotype was recorded a few times. The germline V gene encodes CDR1 LGHDT and CDR2 YNNKEL (reference sequence). The CDR3 consists of 14 residues. Trimming took 4 bases from V and 7 from J; bases not matched to a gene: 7. Sequencing libraries for TCR beta were prepared with iRepertoire HTBI primers and Arm-PCR of CDR3 regions. TCRdb redid the calling of the multiplex PCR reads with MiXCR, one entry per CDR3 protein. The sample carries about 560,000 distinct CDR3 sequences, around 15% recorded once. The sample's time point: newly diagnosed GD, antithyroid drugs for less than 3 months. PBMCs provided the RNA from which the TCR library was made. These data also formed part of another study, on T cells in Graves' hyperthyroidism and ophthalmopathy.

The input for sequencing was peripheral blood mononuclear cells (PBMCs), taken at new diagnosis, from a patient treated with antithyroid drugs. The clonotype originates from a man aged 18 to 29 with Graves disease. This sequence joins TRBV3-1 and TRBJ1-2, with 9 nucleotides matching TRBD1. The CDR3 sequence is CASSPRDREGGYTF. As DNA, the CDR3 is TGTGCCAGCAGCCCTAGGGACAGGGAGGGTGGCTACACCTTC.